This TCR beta chain was captured in a study of blood T cell repertoires in COVID-19. Measured with immunoSEQ multiplex PCR; TCRdb has only the in-frame clones, and not every one. Of under 80,000 clones listed, 76% are singletons. Patients of the Seattle cohort, enrolled during active infection, were followed longitudinally. This clone occurred a few times. The sample taken for sequencing was peripheral blood. This clonotype originated in a man aged 55 to 70 with COVID-19, enrolled during active disease.

This CDR3 is CASRVGTSDTQYF. In DNA, the CDR3 is TGTGCCAGCAGGGTTGGGACTTCAGATACGCAGTATTTT. V and J are TRBV11-2 and TRBJ2-3, with a possible D match to TRBD2 (6 bases). Germline V CDR1 and CDR2: SGHAT, FQNNGV. The CDR3 consists of 13 residues. The V and J ends lost 6 bases and 4 bases respectively, with 11 bases between them.